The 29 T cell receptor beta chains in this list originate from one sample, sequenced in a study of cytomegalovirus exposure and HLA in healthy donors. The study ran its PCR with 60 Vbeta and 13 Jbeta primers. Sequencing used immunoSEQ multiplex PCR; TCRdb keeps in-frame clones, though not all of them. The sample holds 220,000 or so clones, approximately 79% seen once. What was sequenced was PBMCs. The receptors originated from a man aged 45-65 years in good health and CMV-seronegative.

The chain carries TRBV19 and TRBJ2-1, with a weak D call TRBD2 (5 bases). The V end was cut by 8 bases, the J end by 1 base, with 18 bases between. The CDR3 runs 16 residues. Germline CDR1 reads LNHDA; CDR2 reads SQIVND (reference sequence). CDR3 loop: CASGDRGSQSYNEQFF. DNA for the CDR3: TGTGCCAGTGGGGATCGAGGGTCGCAATCCTACAATGAGCAGTTCTTC.

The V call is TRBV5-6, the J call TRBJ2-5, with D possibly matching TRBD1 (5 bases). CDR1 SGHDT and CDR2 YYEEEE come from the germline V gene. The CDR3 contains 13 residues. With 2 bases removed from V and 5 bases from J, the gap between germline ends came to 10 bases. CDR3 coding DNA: TGTGCCAGCAGCTTAGGGGTCGGGGAGACCCAGTACTTC. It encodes CASSLGVGETQYF.

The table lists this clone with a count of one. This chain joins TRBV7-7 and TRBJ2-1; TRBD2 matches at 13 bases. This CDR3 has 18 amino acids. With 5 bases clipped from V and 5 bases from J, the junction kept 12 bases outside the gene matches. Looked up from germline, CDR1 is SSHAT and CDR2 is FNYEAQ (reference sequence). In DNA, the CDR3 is TGTGCCAGCAGCCAATTCCGATACGGGACTAGCGGGAACAATGAGCAGTTCTTC. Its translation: CASSQFRYGTSGNNEQFF. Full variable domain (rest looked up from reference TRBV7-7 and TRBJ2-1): GAGVSQSPRYKVTKRGQDVTLRCDPISSHATLYWYQQALGQGPEFLTYFNYEAQPDKSGLPSDRFSAERPEGSISTLTIQRTEQRDSAMYRCASSQFRYGTSGNNEQFFGPGTRLTVL.

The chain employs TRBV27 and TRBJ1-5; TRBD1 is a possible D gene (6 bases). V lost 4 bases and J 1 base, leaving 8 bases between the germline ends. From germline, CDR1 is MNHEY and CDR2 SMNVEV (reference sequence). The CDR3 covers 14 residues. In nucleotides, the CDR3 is TGTGCCAGCAGTTCCCAGGGGAGCAATCAGCCCCAGCATTTT. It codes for CASSSQGSNQPQHF.

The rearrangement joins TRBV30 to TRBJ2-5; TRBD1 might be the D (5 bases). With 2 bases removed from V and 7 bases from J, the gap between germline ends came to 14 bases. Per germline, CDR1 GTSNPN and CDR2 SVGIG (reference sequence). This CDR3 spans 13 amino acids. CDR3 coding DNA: TGTGCCTGGAGTTGGCAGGGTGTGGGGACCCAGTACTTC. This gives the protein CAWSWQGVGTQYF.

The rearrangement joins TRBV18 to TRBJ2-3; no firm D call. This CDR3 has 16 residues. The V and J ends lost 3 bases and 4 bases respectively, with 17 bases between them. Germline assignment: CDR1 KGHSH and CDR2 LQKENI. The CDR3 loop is CASSPSRAGYADTQYF. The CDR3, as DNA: TGTGCCAGCTCACCGTCTCGAGCCGGTTATGCAGATACGCAGTATTTT.

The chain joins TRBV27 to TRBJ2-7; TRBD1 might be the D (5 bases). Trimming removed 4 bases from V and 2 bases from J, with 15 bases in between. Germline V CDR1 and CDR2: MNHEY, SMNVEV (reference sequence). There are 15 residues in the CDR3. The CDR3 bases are TGTGCCAGCAGTTCTCTGAAGGGGTTTACCTACGAGCAGTACTTC. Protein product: CASSSLKGFTYEQYF.

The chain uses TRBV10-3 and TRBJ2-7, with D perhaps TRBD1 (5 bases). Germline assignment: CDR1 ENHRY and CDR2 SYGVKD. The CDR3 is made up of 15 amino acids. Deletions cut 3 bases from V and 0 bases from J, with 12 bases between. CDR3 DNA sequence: TGTGCCATCAGTGAAGACAGACTCAACTCCTACGAGCAGTACTTC. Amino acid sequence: CAISEDRLNSYEQYF.

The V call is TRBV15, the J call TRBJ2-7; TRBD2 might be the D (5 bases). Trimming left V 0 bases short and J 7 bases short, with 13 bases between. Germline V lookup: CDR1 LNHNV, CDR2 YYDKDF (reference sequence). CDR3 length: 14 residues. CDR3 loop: CATSRDVTAGEQYF. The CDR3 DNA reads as TGTGCCACCAGCAGAGATGTCACCGCGGGTGAGCAGTACTTC.

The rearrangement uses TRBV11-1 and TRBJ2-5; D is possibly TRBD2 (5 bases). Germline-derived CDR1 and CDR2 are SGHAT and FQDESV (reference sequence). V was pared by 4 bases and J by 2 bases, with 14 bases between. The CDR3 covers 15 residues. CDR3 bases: TGTGCCAGCAGCTCCCGGGCGGGTTTACAAGAGACCCAGTACTTC. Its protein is CASSSRAGLQETQYF.

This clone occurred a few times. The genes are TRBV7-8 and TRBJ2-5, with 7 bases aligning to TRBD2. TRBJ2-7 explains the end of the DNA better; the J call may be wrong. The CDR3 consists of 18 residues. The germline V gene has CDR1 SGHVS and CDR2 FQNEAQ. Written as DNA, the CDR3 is TGTGCCAGCAGCTTACAGGTCTCCGGCGGGGGAAACTCCTACGAGCAGTACTTC. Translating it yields CASSLQVSGGGNSYEQYF.

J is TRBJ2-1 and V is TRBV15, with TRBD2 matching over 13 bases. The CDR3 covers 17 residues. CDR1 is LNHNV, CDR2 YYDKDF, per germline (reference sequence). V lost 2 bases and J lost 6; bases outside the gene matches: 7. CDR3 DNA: TGTGCCACCAGCAGACCTCGGACTAGCGGGAGCGGCAATGAGCAGTTCTTC. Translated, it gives CATSRPRTSGSGNEQFF.

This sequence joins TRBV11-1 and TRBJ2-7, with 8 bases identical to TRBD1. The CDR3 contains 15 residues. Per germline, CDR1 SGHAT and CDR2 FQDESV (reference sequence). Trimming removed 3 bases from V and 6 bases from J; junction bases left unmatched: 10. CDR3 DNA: TGTGCCAGCAGCTTTTTGGGACAGGCCGGATCCGAGCAGTACTTC. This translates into CASSFLGQAGSEQYF.

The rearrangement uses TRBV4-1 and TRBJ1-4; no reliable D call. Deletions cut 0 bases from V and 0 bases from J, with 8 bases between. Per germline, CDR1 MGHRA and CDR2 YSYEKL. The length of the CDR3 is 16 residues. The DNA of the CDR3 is TGCGCCAGCAGCCAAGATCGGGGTGCAACTAATGAAAAACTGTTTTTT. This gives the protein CASSQDRGATNEKLFF.

This CDR3 reads CASMERSYNEQFF. The CDR3 DNA reads as TGTGCCAGCATGGAGCGCTCCTACAATGAGCAGTTCTTC. This chain connects TRBV6-1 to TRBJ2-1; no definite D call. CDR1 is MNHNS, CDR2 SASEGT, per germline. The CDR3 length is 13 residues. Trimming pared 7 bases from V and 0 bases from J, leaving 7 bases between.

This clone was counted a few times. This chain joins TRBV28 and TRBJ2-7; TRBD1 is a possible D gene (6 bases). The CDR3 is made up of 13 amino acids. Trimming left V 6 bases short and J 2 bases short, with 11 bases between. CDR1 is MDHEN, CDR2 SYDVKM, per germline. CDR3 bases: TGTGCCAGCAGACCCAGGGGAGCCTACGAGCAGTACTTC. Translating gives CASRPRGAYEQYF.

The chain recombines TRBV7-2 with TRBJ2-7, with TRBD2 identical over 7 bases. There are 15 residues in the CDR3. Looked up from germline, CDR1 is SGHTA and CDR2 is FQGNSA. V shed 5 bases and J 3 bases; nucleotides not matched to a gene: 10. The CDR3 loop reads CASSPSGGGSYEQYF. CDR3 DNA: TGTGCCAGCAGCCCTTCGGGGGGAGGGAGCTACGAGCAGTACTTC.

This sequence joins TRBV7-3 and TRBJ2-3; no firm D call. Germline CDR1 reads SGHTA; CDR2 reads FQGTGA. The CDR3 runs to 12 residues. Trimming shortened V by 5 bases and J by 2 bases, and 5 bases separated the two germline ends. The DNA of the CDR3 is TGTGCCAGCAGCCCAGACACAGATACGCAGTATTTT. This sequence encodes CASSPDTDTQYF.

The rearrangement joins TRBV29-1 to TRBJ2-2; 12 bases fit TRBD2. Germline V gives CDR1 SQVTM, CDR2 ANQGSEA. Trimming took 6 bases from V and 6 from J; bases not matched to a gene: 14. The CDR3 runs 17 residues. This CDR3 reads CSVILAGGVKQPGELFF. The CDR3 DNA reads TGCAGCGTGATACTAGCGGGAGGAGTAAAGCAACCCGGGGAGCTGTTTTTT.

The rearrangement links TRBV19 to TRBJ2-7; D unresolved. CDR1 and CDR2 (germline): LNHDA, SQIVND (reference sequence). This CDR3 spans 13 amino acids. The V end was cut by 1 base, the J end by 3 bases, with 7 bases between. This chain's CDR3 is CASSIGQIYEQYF. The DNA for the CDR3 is TGTGCCAGTAGTATAGGACAAATCTACGAGCAGTACTTC.

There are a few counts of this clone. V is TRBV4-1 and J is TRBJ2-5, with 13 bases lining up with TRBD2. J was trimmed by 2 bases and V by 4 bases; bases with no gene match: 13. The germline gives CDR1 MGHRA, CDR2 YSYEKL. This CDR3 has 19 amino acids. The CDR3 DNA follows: TGCGCCAGCAGCCGTGCCCCGGGACTAGCGGGGCAGCAACAAGAGACCCAGTACTTC. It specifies CASSRAPGLAGQQQETQYF.

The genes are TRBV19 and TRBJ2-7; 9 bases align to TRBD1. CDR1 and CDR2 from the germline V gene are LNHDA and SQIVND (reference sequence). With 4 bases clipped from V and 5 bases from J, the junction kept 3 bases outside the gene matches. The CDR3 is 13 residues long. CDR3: CASSTGQGDEQYF. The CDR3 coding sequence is TGTGCCAGTAGTACGGGACAGGGTGACGAGCAGTACTTC. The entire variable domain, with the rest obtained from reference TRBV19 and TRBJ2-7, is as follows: DGGITQSPKYLFRKEGQNVTLSCEQNLNHDAMYWYRQDPGQGLRLIYYSQIVNDFQKGDIAEGYSVSREKKESFPLTVTSAQKNPTAFYLCASSTGQGDEQYFGPGTRLTVT.

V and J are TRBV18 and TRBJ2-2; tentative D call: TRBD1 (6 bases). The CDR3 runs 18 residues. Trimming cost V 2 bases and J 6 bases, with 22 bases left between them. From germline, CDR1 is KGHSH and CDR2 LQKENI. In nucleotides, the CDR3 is TGTGCCAGCTCACCAAGGGCAGGGGCACCTGAATGGGCCGGGGAGCTGTTTTTT. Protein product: CASSPRAGAPEWAGELFF.

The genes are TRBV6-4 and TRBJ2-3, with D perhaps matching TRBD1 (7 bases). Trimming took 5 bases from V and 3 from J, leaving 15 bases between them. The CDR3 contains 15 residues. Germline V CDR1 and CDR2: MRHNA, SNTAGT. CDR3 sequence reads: CASSPIPGGTDTQYF. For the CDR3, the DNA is TGTGCCAGCAGTCCTATACCAGGGGGGACAGATACGCAGTATTTT.

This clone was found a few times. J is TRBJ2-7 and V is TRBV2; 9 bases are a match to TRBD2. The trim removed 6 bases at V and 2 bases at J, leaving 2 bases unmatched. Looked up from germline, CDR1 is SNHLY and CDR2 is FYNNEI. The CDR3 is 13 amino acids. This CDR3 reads CASRAGGPYEQYF. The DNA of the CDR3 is TGTGCCAGCAGGGCGGGAGGGCCCTACGAGCAGTACTTC.

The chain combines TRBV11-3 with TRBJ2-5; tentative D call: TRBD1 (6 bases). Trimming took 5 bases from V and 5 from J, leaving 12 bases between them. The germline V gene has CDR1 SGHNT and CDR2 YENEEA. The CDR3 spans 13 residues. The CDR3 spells CASSRERGETQYF. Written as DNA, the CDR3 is TGTGCCAGCAGCCGGGAAAGGGGGGAGACCCAGTACTTC.

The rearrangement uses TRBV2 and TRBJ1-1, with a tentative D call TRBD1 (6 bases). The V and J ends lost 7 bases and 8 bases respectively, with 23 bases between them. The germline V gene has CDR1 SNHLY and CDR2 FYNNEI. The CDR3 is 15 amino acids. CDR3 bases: TGTGCCAGCAAGGGGGAAGACCCAGGGCGGGTAGAAGCTTTCTTT. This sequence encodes CASKGEDPGRVEAFF.

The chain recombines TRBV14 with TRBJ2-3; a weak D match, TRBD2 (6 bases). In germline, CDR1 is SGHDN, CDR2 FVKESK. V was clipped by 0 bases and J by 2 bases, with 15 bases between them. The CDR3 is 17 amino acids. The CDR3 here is CASSQDRSSENTDTQYF. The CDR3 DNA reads TGTGCCAGCAGCCAAGATCGATCTAGCGAGAACACAGATACGCAGTATTTT. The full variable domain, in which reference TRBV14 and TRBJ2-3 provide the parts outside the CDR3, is EAGVTQFPSHSVIEKGQTVTLRCDPISGHDNLYWYRRVMGKEIKFLLHFVKESKQDESGMPNNRFLAERTGGTYSTLKVQPAELEDSGVYFCASSQDRSSENTDTQYFGPGTRLTVL.

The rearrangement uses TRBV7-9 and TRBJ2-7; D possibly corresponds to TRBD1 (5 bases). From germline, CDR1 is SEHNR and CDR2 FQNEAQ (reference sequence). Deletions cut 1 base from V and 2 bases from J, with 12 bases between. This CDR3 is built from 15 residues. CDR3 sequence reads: CASSLDQTEPYEQYF. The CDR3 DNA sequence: TGTGCCAGCAGCTTAGATCAGACAGAACCCTACGAGCAGTACTTC.